Listed below are T cell receptor beta chains from one sample, sequenced in a study of blood T cell repertoires in COVID-19. The assay was immunoSEQ multiplex PCR, and TCRdb's table has in-frame clones only and misses some. The sample carries approximately 73,000 clones, roughly nine tenths recorded once. The specimen sequenced was peripheral blood. Receptors originate from a woman aged 55-69 years with acute or convalescent COVID-19. Both conserved end residues are trimmed from each CDR3. A D gene is named only where the DNA matches it firmly. Size is omitted from some rows. Given values are once, few, many or a class for expanded clones.

>TRBD1|TRBV30|-|TRBJ2-4
AWSRNRGRDIQY
>-|TRBV2|-|TRBJ1-2
ASRQVGIGGYT
>TRBD1|TRBV6-5|-|TRBJ1-2
ASFDRDYGYT
>-|TRBV19|-|TRBJ1-2
ASSEGDNYGYT
>TRBD2|TRBV7-6|-|TRBJ2-1
ASSDRLAGGPGNEQF
>-|TRBV30|-|TRBJ1-6
AWMTEYNSPLH
>-|TRBV19|-|TRBJ1-2
ASSISLDSRKIT
>TRBD1|TRBV18|-|TRBJ2-5
ASSDRDGPETQY
>-|TRBV28|-|TRBJ2-2
ASSLITIANTGELF
>-|TRBV29-1|-|TRBJ2-3
SVYFLVHRSADTQY
>-|TRBV7-3|-|TRBJ2-6
ASSQRGSGANVLT
>TRBD1|TRBV7-9|-|TRBJ2-7
ASSSGQEVDEQY
>-|TRBV6-5|-|TRBJ1-5
ASSYSPGGQPQH
>-|TRBV5-1|-|TRBJ2-2
ASSLAQGELF
>TRBD2|TRBV10-3|once|TRBJ2-1
AISPSGNNEQF
>TRBD1|TRBV3-1/TRBV3-2|-|TRBJ1-5
ASSHDDRGTNQPQH
>-|TRBV4-1|-|TRBJ2-1
ASSQDSGALHNEQF
>TRBD1|TRBV7-2|-|TRBJ2-4
ASSSPGQGNIQY
>TRBD1|TRBV27|-|TRBJ2-7
ASSARDRGEQY
>TRBD1|TRBV7-9|-|TRBJ2-7
ASSLKTGLRDEQY
>-|TRBV20-1|-|TRBJ1-1
SDRRDTEAF
>-|TRBV11-2|-|TRBJ1-1
ASSFPGEAF
>-|TRBV7-9|-|TRBJ2-5
ASSFEQGRGETQY
>TRBD2|TRBV7-8|-|TRBJ2-7
ASSLVLGLADSYEQY
>-|TRBV7-9|once|TRBJ2-3
ASSSHLYLTDTQY
>-|TRBV5-4|-|TRBJ2-1
ASSLAGSYNEQF
>-|TRBV9|-|TRBJ1-2
ASSVDSGSLLHGYT
>TRBD1|TRBV5-1|once|TRBJ2-7
ASSSGQGLVWWEQY
>-|TRBV7-2|-|TRBJ1-4
ASSAIATNEKLF
>-|TRBV28|-|TRBJ2-3
ASSLVMGRSLDTQY
>-|TRBV7-2|once|TRBJ1-2
ASSLQYDYGYT
>TRBD2|TRBV11-3|-|TRBJ2-1
ASSLGGLAGNEQF
>-|TRBV28|-|TRBJ1-2
ASISSGIADYGYT
>-|TRBV27|-|TRBJ2-3
ASSFLRYSTDTQY
>-|TRBV11-2|-|TRBJ1-1
ASSLWYGEEAF
>-|TRBV28|-|TRBJ2-3
ASSLGGAKAADTQY
>TRBD1|TRBV13|-|TRBJ1-1
ASSLGQGGGRGTEAF
>-|TRBV14|-|TRBJ1-1
ASSQDLRRGSLILNTEAF
>-|TRBV6-5|-|TRBJ1-5
ASSLGQGNQPQH
>-|TRBV7-9|-|TRBJ1-2
ASSSYEEGGYT
>TRBD2|TRBV6-1|-|TRBJ2-4
ASSYKEGGYIQY
>-|TRBV7-2|-|TRBJ2-7
ASSSHGRSPYEQY
>-|TRBV29-1|-|TRBJ2-6
SVVGETGANVLT
>-|TRBV10-2|-|TRBJ1-5
ASSDYQGGGYSNQPQH
>TRBD2|TRBV5-5|-|TRBJ2-5
ASSFSAGLAGVREGTQY
>TRBD2|TRBV7-3|-|TRBJ2-5
ASSPGLAGGETQY
>-|TRBV18|-|TRBJ2-4
ASSPRQTDIQY
>TRBD2|TRBV18|-|TRBJ2-7
ASSLGEGNEQY
>TRBD1|TRBV5-1|-|TRBJ2-7
ASSLGGTGGVEQY
>-|TRBV5-4|-|TRBJ2-3
ASSSAGNTDTQY
>TRBD2|TRBV9|-|TRBJ2-1
ASSVTAGGPV
>-|TRBV28|-|TRBJ1-1
ASSSGGQSTEAF
>TRBD1|TRBV11-2|-|TRBJ2-7
ASSWDRDEQY
>-|TRBV29-1|-|TRBJ1-3
SVSWSSGNTIY
>TRBD1|TRBV28|-|TRBJ1-3
ASSLNRGRGNTIY